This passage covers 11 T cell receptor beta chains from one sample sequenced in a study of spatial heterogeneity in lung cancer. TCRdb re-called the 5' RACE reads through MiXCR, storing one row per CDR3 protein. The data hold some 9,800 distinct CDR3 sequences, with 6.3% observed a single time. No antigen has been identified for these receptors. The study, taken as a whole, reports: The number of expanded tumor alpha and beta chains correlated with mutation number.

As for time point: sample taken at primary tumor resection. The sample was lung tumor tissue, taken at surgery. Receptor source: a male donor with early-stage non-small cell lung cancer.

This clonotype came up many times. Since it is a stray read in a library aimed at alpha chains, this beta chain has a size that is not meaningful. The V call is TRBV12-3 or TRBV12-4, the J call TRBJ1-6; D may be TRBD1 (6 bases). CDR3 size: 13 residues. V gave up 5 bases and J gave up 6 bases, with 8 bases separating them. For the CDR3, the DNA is TGTGCCAGCAGTGCGGGGGCTAATTCACCCCTCCACTTT. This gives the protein CASSAGANSPLHF.

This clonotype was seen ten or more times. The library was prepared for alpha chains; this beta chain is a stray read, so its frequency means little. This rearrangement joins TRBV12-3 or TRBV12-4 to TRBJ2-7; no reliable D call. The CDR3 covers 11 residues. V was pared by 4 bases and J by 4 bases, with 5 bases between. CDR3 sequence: CASSSRYEQYF. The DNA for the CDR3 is TGTGCCAGCAGTTCGCGATACGAGCAGTACTTC.

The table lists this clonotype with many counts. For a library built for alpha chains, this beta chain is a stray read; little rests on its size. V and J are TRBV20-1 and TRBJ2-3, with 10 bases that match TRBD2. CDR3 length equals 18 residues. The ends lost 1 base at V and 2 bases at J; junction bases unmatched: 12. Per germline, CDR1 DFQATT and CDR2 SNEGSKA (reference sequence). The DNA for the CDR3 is TGCAGTGCTAGAGTTCGGGAAAGGACTAGCGGATTCACAGATACGCAGTATTTT. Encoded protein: CSARVRERTSGFTDTQYF.

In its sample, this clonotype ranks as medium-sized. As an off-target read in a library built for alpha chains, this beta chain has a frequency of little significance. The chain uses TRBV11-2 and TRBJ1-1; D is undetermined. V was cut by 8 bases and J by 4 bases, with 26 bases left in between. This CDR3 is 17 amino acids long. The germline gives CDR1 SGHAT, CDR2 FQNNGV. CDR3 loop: CASGIKEGGKGSTEAFF. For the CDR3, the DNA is TGTGCCAGCGGGATTAAGGAGGGAGGGAAGGGCTCCACTGAAGCTTTCTTT.

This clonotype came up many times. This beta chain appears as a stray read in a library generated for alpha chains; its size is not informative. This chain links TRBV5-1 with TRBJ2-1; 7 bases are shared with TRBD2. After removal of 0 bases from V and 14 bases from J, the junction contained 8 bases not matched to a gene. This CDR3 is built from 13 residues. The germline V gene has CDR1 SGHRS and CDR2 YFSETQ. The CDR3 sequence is CASSLEKARGEFF. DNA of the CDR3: TGCGCCAGCAGCTTGGAAAAAGCTCGGGGGGAGTTCTTC.

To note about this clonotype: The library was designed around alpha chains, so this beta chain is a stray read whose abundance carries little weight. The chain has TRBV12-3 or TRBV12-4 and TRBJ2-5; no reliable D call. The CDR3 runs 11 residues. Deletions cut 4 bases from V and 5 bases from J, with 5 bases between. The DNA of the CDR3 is TGTGCCAGCAGTTGGACGGAGACCCAGTACTTC. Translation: CASSWTETQYF.

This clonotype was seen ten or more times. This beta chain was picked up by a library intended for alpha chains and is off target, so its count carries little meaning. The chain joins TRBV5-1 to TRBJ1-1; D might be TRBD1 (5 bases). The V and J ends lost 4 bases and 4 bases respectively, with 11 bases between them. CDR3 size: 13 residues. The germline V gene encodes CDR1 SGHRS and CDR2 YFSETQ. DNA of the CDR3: TGCGCCAGCAGCAGGGGAAGTATCACTGAAGCTTTCTTT. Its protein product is CASSRGSITEAFF.

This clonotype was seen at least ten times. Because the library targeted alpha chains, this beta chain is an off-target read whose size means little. This chain's CDR3 is CSARDQDRLNTANYGYTF. The CDR3, as DNA: TGCAGTGCTAGAGACCAGGACAGACTAAACACCGCCAACTATGGCTACACCTTC. The chain couples TRBV20-1 to TRBJ1-2; D may be TRBD1 (6 bases). V shed 0 bases and J shed 2 bases, with 22 bases lying between them. CDR1 is DFQATT, CDR2 SNEGSKA, per germline (reference sequence). This CDR3 region has 18 residues.

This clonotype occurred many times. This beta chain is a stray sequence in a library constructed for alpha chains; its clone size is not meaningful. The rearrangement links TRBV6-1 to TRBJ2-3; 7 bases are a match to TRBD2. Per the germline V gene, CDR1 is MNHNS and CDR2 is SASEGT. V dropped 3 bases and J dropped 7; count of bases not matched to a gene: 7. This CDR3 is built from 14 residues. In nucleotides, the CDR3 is TGTGCCAGCAGTGAGACTAGCAGCCAGAATACGCAGTATTTT. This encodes CASSETSSQNTQYF.

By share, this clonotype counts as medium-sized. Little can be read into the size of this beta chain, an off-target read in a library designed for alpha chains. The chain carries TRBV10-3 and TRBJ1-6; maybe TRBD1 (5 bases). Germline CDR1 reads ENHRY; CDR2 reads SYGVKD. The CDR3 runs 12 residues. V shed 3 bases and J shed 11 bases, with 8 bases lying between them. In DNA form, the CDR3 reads TGTGCCATCAGTGAACCAGGGACACCCCTCCACTTT. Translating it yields CAISEPGTPLHF.

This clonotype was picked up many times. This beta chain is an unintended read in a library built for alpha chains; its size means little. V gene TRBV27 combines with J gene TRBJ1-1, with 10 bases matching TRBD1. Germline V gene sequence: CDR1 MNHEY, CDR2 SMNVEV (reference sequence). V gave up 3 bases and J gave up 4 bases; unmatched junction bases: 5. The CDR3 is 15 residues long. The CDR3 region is CASSFSWTGGTEAFF. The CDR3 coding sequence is TGTGCCAGCAGTTTCTCTTGGACAGGGGGCACTGAAGCTTTCTTT.